This T cell receptor beta chain originates from a study of early T cells in non-severe SARS-CoV-2 infection. Germline lookup yields CDR1 LGHDT and CDR2 YNNKEL (reference sequence). Between the trimmed V and J ends, which lost 5 bases and 0 bases, there was a span of 14 bases. The CDR3 runs to 16 residues. Broader study findings: VDJdb matching favored anti-spike CD8 responses, missing private and CD4 specificities.

This clonotype has a count of ten or more. The antigen is unknown. In the library, individual cDNA molecules carried attached unique molecular identifiers. Each CDR3 protein is one row after TCRdb ran MiXCR on the 5' RACE reads. The sample lists roughly 56,000 distinct CDR3 sequences, about 13% occurring once. The V gene is TRBV3-1, the J gene TRBJ2-4; tentatively, D is TRBD2 (7 bases). The sequenced sample consisted of whole blood. This clonotype originated in an adult who was a healthcare worker with PCR-confirmed SARS-CoV-2 infection or an uninfected control (not recorded which). As DNA, the CDR3 is TGTGCCAGCAGCAGTCGCGGGGGCCCAGCCAAAAACATTCAGTACTTC. This sequence encodes CASSSRGGPAKNIQYF.